This T cell receptor beta chain was retrieved from a study of human T cells and chemical hapten exposure. Findings of the study overall: DPC sensitization did not alter TCRs above 1 in 1000 frequency. The study found expanded TCRs formed significantly more large CDR3 similarity clusters than controls. Expanded TCR counts at PT1 went up together with patch test score, a positive correlation.

The sample's time point: pre-sensitization, week 0. Stated treatment: therapeutic diphenylcyclopropenone sensitization with weekly scalp DPC. The library tagged each cDNA molecule with unique molecular identifiers. TCRdb ran MiXCR on the RACE reads and lists one entry per CDR3 protein. The table shows 270,000 or so distinct CDR3 sequences, with around 7.3% occurring only once. CDR3 size: 11 residues. From germline, CDR1 is DFQATT and CDR2 SNEGSKA (reference sequence). Trimming left V 6 bases short and J 6 bases short, with 10 bases between. This clonotype was counted many times. The target antigen is unknown.

The TCR sequence derives from a man aged 18 to 35 with alopecia areata. Some clones in this sample may be carry-over from other donors' samples. V is TRBV20-1 and J is TRBJ2-3; no reliable D call. The material was whole blood, obtained in connection with sensitization to the hapten diphenylcyclopropenone (DPC). The CDR3: CSATDGDTQYF. The CDR3 region has the DNA TGCAGTGCAACCGACGGCGATACGCAGTATTTT.